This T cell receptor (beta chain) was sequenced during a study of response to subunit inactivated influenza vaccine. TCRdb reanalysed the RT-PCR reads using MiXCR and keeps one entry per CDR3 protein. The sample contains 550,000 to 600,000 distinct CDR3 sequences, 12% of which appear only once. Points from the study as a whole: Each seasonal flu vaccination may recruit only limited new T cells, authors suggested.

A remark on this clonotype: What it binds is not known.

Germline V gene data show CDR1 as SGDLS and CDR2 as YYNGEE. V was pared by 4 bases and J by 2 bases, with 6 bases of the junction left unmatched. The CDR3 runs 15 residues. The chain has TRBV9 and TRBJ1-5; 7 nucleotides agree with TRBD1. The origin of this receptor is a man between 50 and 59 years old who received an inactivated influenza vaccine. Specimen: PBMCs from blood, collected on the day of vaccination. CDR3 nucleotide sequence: TGTGCCAGCAGCCTTGAGGGGGCGGGCAATCAGCCCCAGCATTTT. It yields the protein CASSLEGAGNQPQHF. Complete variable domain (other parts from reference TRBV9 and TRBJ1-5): DSGVTQTPKHLITATGQRVTLRCSPRSGDLSVYWYQQSLDQGLQFLIQYYNGEERAKGNILERFSAQQFPDLHSELNLSSLELGDSALYFCASSLEGAGNQPQHFGDGTRLSIL.